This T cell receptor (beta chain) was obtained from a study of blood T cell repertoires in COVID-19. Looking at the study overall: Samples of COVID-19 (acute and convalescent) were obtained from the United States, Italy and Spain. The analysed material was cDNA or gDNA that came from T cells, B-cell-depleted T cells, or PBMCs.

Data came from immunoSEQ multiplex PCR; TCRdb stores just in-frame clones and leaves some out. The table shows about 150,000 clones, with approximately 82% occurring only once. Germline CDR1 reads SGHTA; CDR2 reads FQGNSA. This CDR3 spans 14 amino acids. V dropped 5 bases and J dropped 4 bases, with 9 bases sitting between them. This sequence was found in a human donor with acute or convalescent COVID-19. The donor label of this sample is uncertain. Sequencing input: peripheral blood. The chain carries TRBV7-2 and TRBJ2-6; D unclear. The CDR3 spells CASSESVGANVLTF. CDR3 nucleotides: TGTGCCAGCAGCGAATCAGTGGGGGCCAACGTCCTGACTTTC.